This T cell receptor (beta chain) was identified during a study of T-cell reconstitution after alpha-beta-depleted transplantation in children. This clonotype has at least ten counts. Antigen: not known. The study, taken as a whole, reports: T-cell counts and diversity were attributed mostly to newly produced T cells one year after transplant. Reportedly, only several hundred clones from non-depleted graft cells drove alpha-beta T-cell counts at about two months.

Trimming cost V 0 bases and J 5 bases, with 11 bases left between them. This CDR3 has 15 residues. CDR1 is LGHNA, CDR2 YSLEER, per germline. Construction of the TCRbeta library involved unique molecular identifiers. TCRdb re-derived calls from the PCR reads in MiXCR, one entry per CDR3 protein. The sample consists of 330,000 or so distinct CDR3 sequences, about 9.4% of them appearing once. The rearrangement links TRBV4-3 to TRBJ1-5, with D tentatively TRBD1 (5 bases). This clonotype originated in a boy younger than two with acute myeloid leukemia, due to receive a stem cell transplant. Sequenced here: PBMCs, sampled before TCRalphabeta/CD19-depleted stem cell transplant. The CDR3 protein is CASSQDRAGHQPQHF. The CDR3 DNA follows: TGCGCCAGCAGCCAAGATAGGGCAGGGCATCAGCCCCAGCATTTT.